This T cell receptor beta chain originates from a study of cytomegalovirus exposure and HLA in healthy donors. The wider study: Previous work identified some 120 million unique TCR beta sequences from 150 million to 200 million T cells. Drawn from HLA-typed donors, around 85 million unique TCRs were held in an early data release. Notes on the study in general: Researchers catalogued 160 or so TCR beta chains as cytomegalovirus-associated.

Use of 60 Vbeta and 13 Jbeta primers characterized the PCR. The method was immunoSEQ multiplex PCR; TCRdb's version includes in-frame clones alone and lacks a portion of them. The sample lists some 200,000 clones; 65% to 85% were seen once. Unmatched junction bases numbered 6, after V lost 4 bases and J lost 3 bases. This CDR3 region has 14 residues. Germline CDR1 and CDR2: SGHRS and YFSETQ. This clone turned up a few times. The antigen remains undetermined. The genes are TRBV5-1 and TRBJ1-1, with 7 positions matching TRBD1. This sequence was found in a man aged 50-60 years in good health and CMV-seronegative. Sequences were obtained from PBMCs. Written as DNA, the CDR3 is TGCGCCAGCAGCAAGACAGGGAGCGACACTGAAGCTTTCTTT. Translated, it gives CASSKTGSDTEAFF.